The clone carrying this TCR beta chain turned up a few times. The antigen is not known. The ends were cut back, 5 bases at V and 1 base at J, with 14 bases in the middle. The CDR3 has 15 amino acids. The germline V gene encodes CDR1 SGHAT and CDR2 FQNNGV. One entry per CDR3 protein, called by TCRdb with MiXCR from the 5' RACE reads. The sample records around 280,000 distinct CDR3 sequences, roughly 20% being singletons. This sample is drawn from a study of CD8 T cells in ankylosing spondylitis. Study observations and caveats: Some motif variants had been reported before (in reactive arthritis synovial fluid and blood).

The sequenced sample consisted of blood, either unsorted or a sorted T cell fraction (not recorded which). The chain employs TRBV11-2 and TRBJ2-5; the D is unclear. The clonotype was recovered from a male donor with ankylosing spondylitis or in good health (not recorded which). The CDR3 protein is CASSHLLGIQETQYF. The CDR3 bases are TGTGCCAGCAGCCACCTCCTGGGAATCCAAGAGACCCAGTACTTC.